These T cell receptor beta chains were read from a single sample in a study of cytomegalovirus exposure and HLA in healthy donors. Sequenced by immunoSEQ multiplex PCR; TCRdb stores in-frame clones only, minus some. The table has 150,000 to 200,000 clones, approximately 71% seen once. Sequencing input: PBMCs. The receptors were gathered from a man between 18 and 29 years old in good health and CMV-seropositive. The CDR3 runs from the conserved cysteine through the conserved F or W. A D gene is named only where the DNA matches it firmly. For some rows the clone size is stated as once, few or many, or as a class when expanded; others skip it.

CDR3nt: TGCGCCAGCAGCCAAGATCGGTCGGGGTGGGAACTGTTTTTT
CDR3aa: CASSQDRSGWELFF
v_gene: TRBV4-1
d_gene: NA
abundance: NA
j_gene: TRBJ1-4

CDR3nt: TGTGCCAGCAGCTTAGGGACTAGCGGGAACAATGAGCAGTTCTTC
CDR3aa: CASSLGTSGNNEQFF
v_gene: TRBV7-8
d_gene: TRBD2
abundance: NA
j_gene: TRBJ2-1

CDR3nt: TGTGCCAGCAGCTTAGAGACAGGGGGAGAGCAGTACTTC
CDR3aa: CASSLETGGEQYF
v_gene: TRBV13
d_gene: TRBD1
abundance: once
j_gene: TRBJ2-7

CDR3nt: TGTGCCAGCAGCTTAGACCTCACGGGGACCGGGGAGCTGTTTTTT
CDR3aa: CASSLDLTGTGELFF
v_gene: TRBV7-9
d_gene: NA
abundance: NA
j_gene: TRBJ2-2

CDR3nt: TGTGCCAGCAGCGTAGGGGGAGGCAATCAGCCCCAGCATTTT
CDR3aa: CASSVGGGNQPQHF
v_gene: TRBV9
d_gene: NA
abundance: NA
j_gene: TRBJ1-5

CDR3nt: TGCGCCAGCAGCTCCCCAGGGGACCGTCGCGAGCAGTACTTC
CDR3aa: CASSSPGDRREQYF
v_gene: TRBV5-1
d_gene: NA
abundance: NA
j_gene: TRBJ2-7

CDR3nt: TGTGCCAGCTTTCGCCCCCTAACCGGGACAGTAAACACCGGGGAGCTGTTTTTT
CDR3aa: CASFRPLTGTVNTGELFF
v_gene: TRBV5-5
d_gene: TRBD1
abundance: NA
j_gene: TRBJ2-2

CDR3nt: TGCAGCGTGGCGGATCCGGGACAGGGGGCGCGGGGCTACACCTTC
CDR3aa: CSVADPGQGARGYTF
v_gene: TRBV29-1
d_gene: TRBD1
abundance: NA
j_gene: TRBJ1-2

CDR3nt: TGTGCCAGCAGCTTAAGGGGTGAGCAGTTCTTC
CDR3aa: CASSLRGEQFF
v_gene: TRBV11-3
d_gene: NA
abundance: NA
j_gene: TRBJ2-1

CDR3nt: TGTGCCAGTAGTCAAAGCGAGACCCAGTACTTC
CDR3aa: CASSQSETQYF
v_gene: TRBV19
d_gene: NA
abundance: NA
j_gene: TRBJ2-5

CDR3nt: TGCGCCAGCAGCTTGGGCCACGGACAGGGGGTTATAGAGCAGTACTTC
CDR3aa: CASSLGHGQGVIEQYF
v_gene: TRBV5-1
d_gene: TRBD1
abundance: few
j_gene: TRBJ2-7

CDR3nt: TGTGCCAGCAGGGGACTAGCGGGAGCGGATGAGCAGTTCTTC
CDR3aa: CASRGLAGADEQFF
v_gene: TRBV7-2
d_gene: TRBD2
abundance: NA
j_gene: TRBJ2-1

CDR3nt: TGTGCCAGCAGCCCCATTTGGACAGGGAAGGAGCAGTTCTTC
CDR3aa: CASSPIWTGKEQFF
v_gene: TRBV14
d_gene: TRBD1
abundance: NA
j_gene: TRBJ2-1

CDR3nt: TGCGCCAGCAGCTTGGTGGGGCAGCAAGAGACCCAGTACTTC
CDR3aa: CASSLVGQQETQYF
v_gene: TRBV5-1
d_gene: NA
abundance: once
j_gene: TRBJ2-5

CDR3nt: TGTGCCACCAGCAGTACGACAGAAATAGCCAAAAACATTCAGTACTTC
CDR3aa: CATSSTTEIAKNIQYF
v_gene: TRBV15
d_gene: NA
abundance: NA
j_gene: TRBJ2-4

CDR3nt: TGTGCCAGCAGCTTGGGACTAGCGGGAGACGAGCAGTACTTC
CDR3aa: CASSLGLAGDEQYF
v_gene: TRBV7-9
d_gene: TRBD2
abundance: NA
j_gene: TRBJ2-7

CDR3nt: TGTGCCGGGAGTCATGAGTTTGGCAGGGGGCCCCAGCTTGGCTACCCCTTC
CDR3aa: CAGSHEFGRGPQLGYPF
v_gene: TRBV2
d_gene: TRBD1
abundance: few
j_gene: TRBJ1-2

CDR3nt: TGTGCCAGCAGCTTCAGGACCCCGGGGAACGGGGAGCTGTTTTTT
CDR3aa: CASSFRTPGNGELFF
v_gene: TRBV11-3
d_gene: NA
abundance: NA
j_gene: TRBJ2-2

CDR3nt: TGTGCCAGCAGCTTAGATGTAGGGGTGGTCACTGAAGCTTTCTTT
CDR3aa: CASSLDVGVVTEAFF
v_gene: TRBV11-2
d_gene: NA
abundance: NA
j_gene: TRBJ1-1

CDR3nt: TGTGCCAGCAGTGTGCTAAGTCCTCCTGGCTACACCTTC
CDR3aa: CASSVLSPPGYTF
v_gene: TRBV6-1
d_gene: NA
abundance: NA
j_gene: TRBJ1-2

CDR3nt: TGTGCCAGCAGATCTCAGACAGTAATCGACTCCTACGAGCAGTACTTC
CDR3aa: CASRSQTVIDSYEQYF
v_gene: TRBV28
d_gene: NA
abundance: NA
j_gene: TRBJ2-7

CDR3nt: TGTGCCAGCAGTCCGGGACTAGCCGGCGAGCAGTACTTC
CDR3aa: CASSPGLAGEQYF
v_gene: TRBV28
d_gene: TRBD2
abundance: NA
j_gene: TRBJ2-7

CDR3nt: TGTGCCAGCAGTTTCTTCCGGGACAGGGGCTACAATGAGCAGTTCTTC
CDR3aa: CASSFFRDRGYNEQFF
v_gene: TRBV28
d_gene: TRBD1
abundance: once
j_gene: TRBJ2-1

CDR3nt: TGTGCCAGCAGTAGCGGGAGGGCCACCGGGGAGCTGTTTTTT
CDR3aa: CASSSGRATGELFF
v_gene: TRBV6-5
d_gene: TRBD2
abundance: few
j_gene: TRBJ2-2

CDR3nt: TGTGCCAGCAGACCCTTGACAGGAGACACAGATACGCAGTATTTT
CDR3aa: CASRPLTGDTDTQYF
v_gene: TRBV6-5
d_gene: NA
abundance: NA
j_gene: TRBJ2-3

CDR3nt: TGTGCCAGTAGTCTACGAGCGGGGGCGAACACTGAAGCTTTCTTT
CDR3aa: CASSLRAGANTEAFF
v_gene: TRBV19
d_gene: NA
abundance: NA
j_gene: TRBJ1-1

CDR3nt: TGCGCCAGCAGCTTGCGTATTAGGGGCCTCATGAACACTGAAGCTTTCTTT
CDR3aa: CASSLRIRGLMNTEAFF
v_gene: TRBV5-1
d_gene: NA
abundance: NA
j_gene: TRBJ1-1

CDR3nt: TGTGCCAGCAGCTTGGGAGGGGGTCAATACGAGCAGTACTTC
CDR3aa: CASSLGGGQYEQYF
v_gene: TRBV5-4
d_gene: NA
abundance: NA
j_gene: TRBJ2-7

CDR3nt: TGCGCCAGCAGCCAAGGGCCCTCCGCGGCTAATGAAAAACTGTTTTTT
CDR3aa: CASSQGPSAANEKLFF
v_gene: TRBV4-1
d_gene: NA
abundance: NA
j_gene: TRBJ1-4

CDR3nt: TGTGCCAGTAGTGATTGTTGGGACCGGGGGGGCTACAATGAGCAGTTCTTC
CDR3aa: CASSDCWDRGGYNEQFF
v_gene: TRBV6-4
d_gene: TRBD2
abundance: NA
j_gene: TRBJ2-1

CDR3nt: TGTGCCAGCAGTGTGGGAGGGACCGAGCAGTACTTC
CDR3aa: CASSVGGTEQYF
v_gene: TRBV6-1
d_gene: TRBD2
abundance: NA
j_gene: TRBJ2-7

CDR3nt: TGTGCCTGGAGTGGGGTTCGTAATGCACAGGGGAGCGAGCAGTACTTC
CDR3aa: CAWSGVRNAQGSEQYF
v_gene: TRBV30
d_gene: TRBD1
abundance: once
j_gene: TRBJ2-7

CDR3nt: TGTGCCAGCAGTTTGACAGGGGCCACGTTACCTGAAGCTTTCTTT
CDR3aa: CASSLTGATLPEAFF
v_gene: TRBV28
d_gene: TRBD1
abundance: once
j_gene: TRBJ1-1

CDR3nt: TGCGCCAGCAGCCTAGACAGGCGCCAGGGTACGCAGTATTTT
CDR3aa: CASSLDRRQGTQYF
v_gene: TRBV5-1
d_gene: NA
abundance: NA
j_gene: TRBJ2-3

CDR3nt: TGTGCCAGCTCACCACCGCAGTCATCCTACAATGAGCAGTTCTTC
CDR3aa: CASSPPQSSYNEQFF
v_gene: TRBV18
d_gene: NA
abundance: NA
j_gene: TRBJ2-1

CDR3nt: TGCGCCAGCAGCTTGACCCCGGGAGCGGTCTACAATGAGCAGTTCTTC
CDR3aa: CASSLTPGAVYNEQFF
v_gene: TRBV5-1
d_gene: NA
abundance: NA
j_gene: TRBJ2-1

CDR3nt: TGCGCCAGCAGTCTAGCGGGAGGTTCCTACGAGCAGTACTTC
CDR3aa: CASSLAGGSYEQYF
v_gene: TRBV10-1
d_gene: TRBD2
abundance: NA
j_gene: TRBJ2-7

CDR3nt: TGTGCCAGCAGCCGGGTTCGGACTAGTACAGATACGCAGTATTTT
CDR3aa: CASSRVRTSTDTQYF
v_gene: TRBV7-9
d_gene: TRBD2
abundance: NA
j_gene: TRBJ2-3

CDR3nt: TGTGCCAGCAACCCCTCAAGTACTACCTACGAGCAGTACTTC
CDR3aa: CASNPSSTTYEQYF
v_gene: TRBV6-1
d_gene: NA
abundance: NA
j_gene: TRBJ2-7

CDR3nt: TGCGCCAGCAGCTTAGACAGGATCATCGGGGAGCTGTTTTTT
CDR3aa: CASSLDRIIGELFF
v_gene: TRBV5-1
d_gene: NA
abundance: NA
j_gene: TRBJ2-2

CDR3nt: TGCGCCAGCAGCCGCGGGCAGACTCTTCGGGAGACCCAGTACTTC
CDR3aa: CASSRGQTLRETQYF
v_gene: TRBV5-1
d_gene: NA
abundance: NA
j_gene: TRBJ2-5

CDR3nt: TGTGCCAGCAGAGGACTAGCTCCGGAGCAGTACTTC
CDR3aa: CASRGLAPEQYF
v_gene: TRBV6-5
d_gene: TRBD2
abundance: NA
j_gene: TRBJ2-7

CDR3nt: TGTGCCAGCAAAAGCGGGGACGGTAGCTCTGGGGCCAACGTCCTGACTTTC
CDR3aa: CASKSGDGSSGANVLTF
v_gene: TRBV25-1
d_gene: TRBD2
abundance: NA
j_gene: TRBJ2-6

CDR3nt: TGTGCCAGTAGTATAGCCCTTGACAGGGGGGCCCCGGATACGCAGTATTTT
CDR3aa: CASSIALDRGAPDTQYF
v_gene: TRBV19
d_gene: TRBD1
abundance: NA
j_gene: TRBJ2-3